This paragraph covers one TCR beta chain sequence. This entry comes from a study of OX40 agonist ivuxolimab in advanced cancers. Profiled with immunoSEQ multiplex PCR; TCRdb holds only in-frame clones, not every one. There are 55,000 to 70,000 clones in the sample; over 80% occur only once, and around 4.5% lies in the top ten. J was trimmed by 3 bases and V by 3 bases; bases with no gene match: 7. In germline, CDR1 is LNHDA, CDR2 SQIVND (reference sequence). The CDR3 consists of 17 residues. The V call is TRBV19, the J call TRBJ2-3; TRBD2 matches at 12 bases. Source: CD4+ or CD8+ T cells sorted from blood, taken in a trial of the OX40 agonist ivuxolimab. The TCR originated in an adult with an advanced solid tumor such as melanoma, head and neck, liver or kidney cancer. The CDR3 here is CASSMDGTSGSTDTQYF. The CDR3 DNA reads TGTGCCAGTAGTATGGACGGGACTAGCGGGTCGACAGATACGCAGTATTTT. The variable domain in full, completed from reference TRBV19 and TRBJ2-3, reads DGGITQSPKYLFRKEGQNVTLSCEQNLNHDAMYWYRQDPGQGLRLIYYSQIVNDFQKGDIAEGYSVSREKKESFPLTVTSAQKNPTAFYLCASSMDGTSGSTDTQYFGPGTRLTVL.